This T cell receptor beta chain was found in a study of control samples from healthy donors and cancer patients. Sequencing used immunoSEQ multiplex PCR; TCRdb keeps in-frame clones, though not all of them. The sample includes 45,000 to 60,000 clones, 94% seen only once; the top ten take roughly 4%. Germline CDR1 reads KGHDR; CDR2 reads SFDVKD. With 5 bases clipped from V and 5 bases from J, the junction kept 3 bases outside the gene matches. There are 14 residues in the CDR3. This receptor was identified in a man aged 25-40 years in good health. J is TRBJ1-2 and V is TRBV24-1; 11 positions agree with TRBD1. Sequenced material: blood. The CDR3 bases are TGTGCCACCAGTGGGACAGGGGGCGAGTATGGCTACACCTTC. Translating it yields CATSGTGGEYGYTF.